This record looks at one T cell receptor beta chain sequence and its context. One end of the junction is discordant with germline, which a read error may explain. Data came from immunoSEQ multiplex PCR; TCRdb stores just in-frame clones and leaves some out. Altogether about 97,000 clones are present, 70% to 90% being singletons, with the ten largest covering 2% to 2.5%. The data derive from a study of blood T cell repertoires in COVID-19. Study context: Samples taken during acute and convalescent COVID-19 were collected in the United States, Italy and Spain. Nucleic acid was either cDNA or gDNA, and it came from T cells, B-cell-depleted T cells, or PBMCs.

The sequencing sample was made of peripheral blood. The clonotype was recovered from a man aged 50 to 59 with active COVID-19.

The CDR3, as DNA: TGTGCCTGGAGTGTAGTTGGGACACAGTTGGTCTTC. It specifies CAWSVVGTQLVF. V gene TRBV30 combines with J gene TRBJ2-7, with a possible D match to TRBD1 (6 bases). The CDR3 contains 12 residues. CDR1 GTSNPN and CDR2 SVGIG come from the germline V gene (reference sequence). The variable domain in full, with the rest retrieved from reference TRBV30 and TRBJ2-7, is SQTIHQWPATLVQPVGSPLSLECTVEGTSNPNLYWYRQAAGRGLQLLFYSVGIGQISSEVPQNLSASRPQDRQFILSSKKLLLSDSGFYLCAWSVVGTQLVFGPGTRLTVT.